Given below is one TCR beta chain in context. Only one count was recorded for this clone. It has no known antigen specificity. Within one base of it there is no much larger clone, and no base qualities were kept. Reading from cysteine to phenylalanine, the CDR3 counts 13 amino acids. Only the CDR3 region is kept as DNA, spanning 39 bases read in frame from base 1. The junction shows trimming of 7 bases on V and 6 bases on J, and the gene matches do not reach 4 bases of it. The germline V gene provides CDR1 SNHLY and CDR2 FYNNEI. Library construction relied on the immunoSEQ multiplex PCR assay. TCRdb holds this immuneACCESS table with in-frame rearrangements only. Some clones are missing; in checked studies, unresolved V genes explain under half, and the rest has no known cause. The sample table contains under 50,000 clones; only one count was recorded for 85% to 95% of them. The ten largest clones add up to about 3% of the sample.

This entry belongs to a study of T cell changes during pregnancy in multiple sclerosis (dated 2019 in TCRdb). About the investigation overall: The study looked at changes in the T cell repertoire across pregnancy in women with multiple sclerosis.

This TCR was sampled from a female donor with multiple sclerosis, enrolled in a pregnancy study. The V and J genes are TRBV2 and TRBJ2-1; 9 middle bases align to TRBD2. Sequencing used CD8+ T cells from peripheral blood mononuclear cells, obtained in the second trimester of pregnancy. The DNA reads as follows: TGTGCCAGCATCGGGCGGGGGGGCAATGAGCAGTTCTTC. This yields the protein CASIGRGGNEQFF.